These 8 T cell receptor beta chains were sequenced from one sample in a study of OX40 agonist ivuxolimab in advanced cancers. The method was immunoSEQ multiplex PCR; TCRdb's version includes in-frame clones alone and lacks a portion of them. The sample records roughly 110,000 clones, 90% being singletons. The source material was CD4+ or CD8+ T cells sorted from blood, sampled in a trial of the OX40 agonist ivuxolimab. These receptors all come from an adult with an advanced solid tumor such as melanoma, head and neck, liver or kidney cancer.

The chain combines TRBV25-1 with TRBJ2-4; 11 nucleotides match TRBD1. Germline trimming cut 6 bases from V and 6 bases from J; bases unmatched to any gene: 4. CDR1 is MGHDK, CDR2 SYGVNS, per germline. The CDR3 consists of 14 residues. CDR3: CASRGQGASNIQYF. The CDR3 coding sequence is TGTGCCAGCAGAGGACAGGGGGCCTCAAACATTCAGTACTTC.

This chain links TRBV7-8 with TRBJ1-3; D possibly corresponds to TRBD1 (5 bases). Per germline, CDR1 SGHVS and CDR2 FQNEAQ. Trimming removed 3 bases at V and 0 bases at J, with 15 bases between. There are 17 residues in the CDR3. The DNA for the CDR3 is TGTGCCAGCAGCTTTTTTCTAGACAGCCACTCTGGAAACACCATATATTTT. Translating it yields CASSFFLDSHSGNTIYF.

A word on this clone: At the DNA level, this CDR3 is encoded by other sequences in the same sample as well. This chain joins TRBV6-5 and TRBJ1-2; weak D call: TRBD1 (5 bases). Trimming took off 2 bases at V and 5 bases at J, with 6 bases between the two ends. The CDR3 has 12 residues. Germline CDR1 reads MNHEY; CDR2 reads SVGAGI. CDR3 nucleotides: TGTGCCAGCAGTTACCAGGGATATGGCTACACCTTC. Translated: CASSYQGYGYTF.

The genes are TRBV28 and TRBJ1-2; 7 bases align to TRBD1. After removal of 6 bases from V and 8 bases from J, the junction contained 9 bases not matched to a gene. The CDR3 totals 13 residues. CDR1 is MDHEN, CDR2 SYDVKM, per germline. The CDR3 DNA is TGTGCCAGCAGCACCGGAGGGGGCTGGGGCTACACCTTC. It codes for CASSTGGGWGYTF.

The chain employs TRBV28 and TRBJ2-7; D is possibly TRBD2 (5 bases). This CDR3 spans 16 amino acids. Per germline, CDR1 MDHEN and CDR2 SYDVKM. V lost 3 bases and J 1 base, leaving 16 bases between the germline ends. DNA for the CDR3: TGTGCCAGCAGTTTCGTTGCAGCGGCAGGTTCCTACGAGCAGTACTTC. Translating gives CASSFVAAAGSYEQYF.

CDR3 residues: CASLLRTGSTDTQYF. The CDR3 nucleotides are TGTGCCAGCCTCCTTCGGACAGGGAGCACAGATACGCAGTATTTT. This chain uses TRBV7-2 with TRBJ2-3; 8 bases agree with TRBD1. The CDR3 has 15 amino acids. Germline V gene sequence: CDR1 SGHTA, CDR2 FQGNSA. Trimming cost V 8 bases and J 0 bases; bases outside gene matches: 7. The full variable domain, its missing parts supplied by reference TRBV7-2 and TRBJ2-3, is GAGVSQSPSNKVTEKGKDVELRCDPISGHTALYWYRQSLGQGLEFLIYFQGNSAPDKSGLPSDRFSAERTGGSVSTLTIQRTQQEDSAVYLCASLLRTGSTDTQYFGPGTRLTVL.

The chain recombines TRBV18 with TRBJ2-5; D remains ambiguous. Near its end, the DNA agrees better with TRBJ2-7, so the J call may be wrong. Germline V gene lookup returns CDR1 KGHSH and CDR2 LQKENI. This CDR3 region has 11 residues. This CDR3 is CASSPGYEQYF. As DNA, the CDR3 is TGTGCCAGCTCCCCGGGTTACGAGCAGTACTTC.

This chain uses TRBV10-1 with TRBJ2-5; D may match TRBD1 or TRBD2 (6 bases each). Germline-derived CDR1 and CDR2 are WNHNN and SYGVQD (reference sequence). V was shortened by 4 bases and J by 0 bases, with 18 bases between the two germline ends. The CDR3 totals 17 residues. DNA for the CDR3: TGCGCCAGCAGTGGTCCCGGGGGCCGTGAGTACCAAGAGACCCAGTACTTC. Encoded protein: CASSGPGGREYQETQYF.